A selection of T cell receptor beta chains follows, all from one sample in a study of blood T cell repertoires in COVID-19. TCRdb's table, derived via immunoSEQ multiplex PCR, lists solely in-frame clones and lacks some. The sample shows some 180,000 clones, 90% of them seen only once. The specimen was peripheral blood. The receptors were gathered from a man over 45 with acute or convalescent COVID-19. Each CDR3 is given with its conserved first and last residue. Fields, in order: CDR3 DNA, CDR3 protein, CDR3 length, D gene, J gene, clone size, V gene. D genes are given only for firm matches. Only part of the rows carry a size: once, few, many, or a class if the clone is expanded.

cdr3_nt: TGTGCCAGCAGCCAAGAGGGGACAGGGACCCTCCACGGCTACACCTTC
cdr3_aa: CASSQEGTGTLHGYTF
cdr3_length: 16
d_call: TRBD1
j_call: TRBJ1-2
clone_size: .
v_call: TRBV4-2

cdr3_nt: TGTGCCAGCTTACCCCCGGGACATAAGAGCTCTGGGGCCAACGTCCTGACTTTC
cdr3_aa: CASLPPGHKSSGANVLTF
cdr3_length: 18
d_call: .
j_call: TRBJ2-6
clone_size: .
v_call: TRBV28

cdr3_nt: TGTGCCAGCTCATCGGGGGGCGCGGACACTGAAGCTTTCTTT
cdr3_aa: CASSSGGADTEAFF
cdr3_length: 14
d_call: .
j_call: TRBJ1-1
clone_size: once
v_call: TRBV18

cdr3_nt: TGTGCCAGCAGTGAAGCGCGGGGACAGGGGAATGAAAAACTGTTTTTT
cdr3_aa: CASSEARGQGNEKLFF
cdr3_length: 16
d_call: TRBD1
j_call: TRBJ1-4
clone_size: .
v_call: TRBV6-1

cdr3_nt: TGTGCCAGCAGCCCCGATCGGGGATCTTTCGATACGCAGTATTTT
cdr3_aa: CASSPDRGSFDTQYF
cdr3_length: 15
d_call: .
j_call: TRBJ2-3
clone_size: .
v_call: TRBV7-6

cdr3_nt: TGTGCCAGCAGCAAAGCTGTAGCGGGGGGGCGGGTCCAAGAGACCCAGTACTTC
cdr3_aa: CASSKAVAGGRVQETQYF
cdr3_length: 18
d_call: .
j_call: TRBJ2-5
clone_size: .
v_call: TRBV21-1

cdr3_nt: TGCGCCAGCAGGGAAAATTCCGGGACAGGGTCTGAAGCTTTCTTT
cdr3_aa: CASRENSGTGSEAFF
cdr3_length: 15
d_call: TRBD1
j_call: TRBJ1-1
clone_size: .
v_call: TRBV5-1

cdr3_nt: TGTGCCACCAGTGATTTCGCTAGCGGGAGGGGAACAGATACGCAGTATTTT
cdr3_aa: CATSDFASGRGTDTQYF
cdr3_length: 17
d_call: TRBD2
j_call: TRBJ2-3
clone_size: .
v_call: TRBV24-1

cdr3_nt: TGTGCCAGCAGCTTCAGGGGACAACCCTACAATGAGCAGTTCTTC
cdr3_aa: CASSFRGQPYNEQFF
cdr3_length: 15
d_call: .
j_call: TRBJ2-1
clone_size: few
v_call: TRBV5-8

cdr3_nt: TGTGCCAGCAGCAGGACAGGGGGCTCCACCGGGGAGCTGTTTTTT
cdr3_aa: CASSRTGGSTGELFF
cdr3_length: 15
d_call: TRBD1
j_call: TRBJ2-2
clone_size: .
v_call: TRBV2

cdr3_nt: TGTGCCAGCAGTTACTCGCCAGCGGGGAACACCGGGGAGCTGTTTTTT
cdr3_aa: CASSYSPAGNTGELFF
cdr3_length: 16
d_call: .
j_call: TRBJ2-2
clone_size: .
v_call: TRBV6-2/TRBV6-3

cdr3_nt: TGTGCCAGCAGCTCCGACAGAATACCCAATGAGCAGTTCTTC
cdr3_aa: CASSSDRIPNEQFF
cdr3_length: 14
d_call: .
j_call: TRBJ2-1
clone_size: .
v_call: TRBV7-2

cdr3_nt: TGTGCCAGCAGCTTAGTGTCAGAAGGCAATCAGCCCCAGCATTTT
cdr3_aa: CASSLVSEGNQPQHF
cdr3_length: 15
d_call: .
j_call: TRBJ1-5
clone_size: .
v_call: TRBV7-2

cdr3_nt: TGTGCCAGCAGTCCTTCGTTTCCCACCGGGGAGCTGTTTTTT
cdr3_aa: CASSPSFPTGELFF
cdr3_length: 14
d_call: .
j_call: TRBJ2-2
clone_size: .
v_call: TRBV28

cdr3_nt: TGCGCCAGCGGCCCTAGCGGCGGATGGCTGGATACGCAGTATTTT
cdr3_aa: CASGPSGGWLDTQYF
cdr3_length: 15
d_call: TRBD2
j_call: TRBJ2-3
clone_size: .
v_call: TRBV10-2

cdr3_nt: TGTGCCAGCAGTTTAACCCGGGGTAACTATGGCTACACCTTC
cdr3_aa: CASSLTRGNYGYTF
cdr3_length: 14
d_call: .
j_call: TRBJ1-2
clone_size: .
v_call: TRBV27

cdr3_nt: TGTGCCAGCAGCAATTCTTTCCTAGGGGGCAATCAGCCCCAGCATTTT
cdr3_aa: CASSNSFLGGNQPQHF
cdr3_length: 16
d_call: .
j_call: TRBJ1-5
clone_size: .
v_call: TRBV5-6

cdr3_nt: TGTGCCAGCAGTTCGCGATACACCGGGGAGCTGTTTTTT
cdr3_aa: CASSSRYTGELFF
cdr3_length: 13
d_call: .
j_call: TRBJ2-2
clone_size: .
v_call: TRBV12-3/TRBV12-4

cdr3_nt: TGTGCCAGCAGTGCGCGGAAATTCCAAATAGTTTTGGCACAACGCACAGATACGCAGTATTTT
cdr3_aa: CASSARKFQIVLAQRTDTQYF
cdr3_length: 21
d_call: .
j_call: TRBJ2-3
clone_size: .
v_call: TRBV28

cdr3_nt: TGTGCCAGCAGTGACCACGAGAGAGTACTAGCCAAAAACATTCAGTACTTC
cdr3_aa: CASSDHERVLAKNIQYF
cdr3_length: 17
d_call: .
j_call: TRBJ2-4
clone_size: .
v_call: TRBV6-1

cdr3_nt: TGTGCCAGCAGCCGCACCCGGGGACAGTTTACCTCCTACGAGCAGTACTTC
cdr3_aa: CASSRTRGQFTSYEQYF
cdr3_length: 17
d_call: TRBD1
j_call: TRBJ2-7
clone_size: .
v_call: TRBV28

cdr3_nt: TGTGCCAGCAGCTTAATCGCGGTTAGCTCCTACAATGAGCAGTTCTTC
cdr3_aa: CASSLIAVSSYNEQFF
cdr3_length: 16
d_call: .
j_call: TRBJ2-1
clone_size: .
v_call: TRBV11-1

cdr3_nt: TGTGCCAGCAGTTCTTCCCAGGCCTTTATAGACTCACCCCTCCACTTT
cdr3_aa: CASSSSQAFIDSPLHF
cdr3_length: 16
d_call: .
j_call: TRBJ1-6
clone_size: .
v_call: TRBV6-5

cdr3_nt: TGTGCCAGCAGCGTCACCGGGGGAGAGACCCAGTACTTC
cdr3_aa: CASSVTGGETQYF
cdr3_length: 13
d_call: .
j_call: TRBJ2-5
clone_size: .
v_call: TRBV9

cdr3_nt: TGTGCCAGCAGCCGGGGGGGGGACGAGCAGTACTTC
cdr3_aa: CASSRGGDEQYF
cdr3_length: 12
d_call: TRBD2
j_call: TRBJ2-7
clone_size: .
v_call: TRBV7-2

cdr3_nt: TGTGCCAGCACCCCTTTTCGTTTGGCAGTCAACTATGGCTACACCTTC
cdr3_aa: CASTPFRLAVNYGYTF
cdr3_length: 16
d_call: .
j_call: TRBJ1-2
clone_size: .
v_call: TRBV28

cdr3_nt: TGTGCCAGCACCGGGGGACGGATGAACACTGAAGCTTTCTTT
cdr3_aa: CASTGGRMNTEAFF
cdr3_length: 14
d_call: .
j_call: TRBJ1-1
clone_size: .
v_call: TRBV3-1/TRBV3-2

cdr3_nt: TGCAGCATTGGCGGGATTTCCTACGAGCAGTACTTC
cdr3_aa: CSIGGISYEQYF
cdr3_length: 12
d_call: .
j_call: TRBJ2-7
clone_size: .
v_call: TRBV29-1

cdr3_nt: TGCAGCGTTGGATCAGGCGGGGAGACCCAGTACTTC
cdr3_aa: CSVGSGGETQYF
cdr3_length: 12
d_call: .
j_call: TRBJ2-5
clone_size: .
v_call: TRBV29-1

cdr3_nt: TGTGCCAGCAGCCAAGAACAGGCAACTAATGAAAAACTGTTTTTT
cdr3_aa: CASSQEQATNEKLFF
cdr3_length: 15
d_call: .
j_call: TRBJ1-4
clone_size: .
v_call: TRBV14

cdr3_nt: TGTGCCAGCAGCTTAACCAGGGGGCGCGGCTACACCTTC
cdr3_aa: CASSLTRGRGYTF
cdr3_length: 13
d_call: TRBD1
j_call: TRBJ1-2
clone_size: .
v_call: TRBV7-9

cdr3_nt: TGTGCCAGCAGCTCAACCCCGGGCAGTGGGACAGTGAACACTGAAGCTTTCTTT
cdr3_aa: CASSSTPGSGTVNTEAFF
cdr3_length: 18
d_call: TRBD1
j_call: TRBJ1-1
clone_size: .
v_call: TRBV7-3

cdr3_nt: TGCGCCAGCAGCCCCCGGACGGACAGGGCTGAAGCTTTCTTT
cdr3_aa: CASSPRTDRAEAFF
cdr3_length: 14
d_call: TRBD1
j_call: TRBJ1-1
clone_size: .
v_call: TRBV5-1

cdr3_nt: TGTGCCAGCAGTTTTCGGGGGGGCTACACCTTC
cdr3_aa: CASSFRGGYTF
cdr3_length: 11
d_call: .
j_call: TRBJ1-2
clone_size: few
v_call: TRBV11-2

cdr3_nt: TGTGCCTGGAGTGTATTCGTTGCAACTAATGAAAAACTGTTTTTT
cdr3_aa: CAWSVFVATNEKLFF
cdr3_length: 15
d_call: .
j_call: TRBJ1-4
clone_size: .
v_call: TRBV30

cdr3_nt: TGCGCCAGCAGCAGGGGACGGTCCTACGAGCAGTACTTC
cdr3_aa: CASSRGRSYEQYF
cdr3_length: 13
d_call: .
j_call: TRBJ2-7
clone_size: .
v_call: TRBV10-2

cdr3_nt: TGTGCCATCAGTGAGTCAAGAGAGAATTCACCCCTCCACTTT
cdr3_aa: CAISESRENSPLHF
cdr3_length: 14
d_call: .
j_call: TRBJ1-6
clone_size: .
v_call: TRBV10-3

cdr3_nt: TGTGCCAGCAAACCATGGGGGGGGCGAACTGAAGCTTTCTTT
cdr3_aa: CASKPWGGRTEAFF
cdr3_length: 14
d_call: .
j_call: TRBJ1-1
clone_size: once
v_call: TRBV21-1

cdr3_nt: TGTGCCAGCAGCCCCAGGGGTAGGACTAATGAAAAACTGTTTTTT
cdr3_aa: CASSPRGRTNEKLFF
cdr3_length: 15
d_call: .
j_call: TRBJ1-4
clone_size: .
v_call: TRBV7-9

cdr3_nt: TGCGCCAGCAGCCCTTATGGCGGGACTAGCGGGAGGTATGAGCAGTTCTTC
cdr3_aa: CASSPYGGTSGRYEQFF
cdr3_length: 17
d_call: TRBD2
j_call: TRBJ2-1
clone_size: .
v_call: TRBV4-1

cdr3_nt: TGTGCCAGCAGCTTGGCCGGGCAGGGTGAATATCAGCCCCAGCATTTT
cdr3_aa: CASSLAGQGEYQPQHF
cdr3_length: 16
d_call: .
j_call: TRBJ1-5
clone_size: .
v_call: TRBV5-8

cdr3_nt: TGTGCCAGCAGTGACTCGAGGGGACACAGAAAGATGGGCGAGCAGTACTTC
cdr3_aa: CASSDSRGHRKMGEQYF
cdr3_length: 17
d_call: .
j_call: TRBJ2-7
clone_size: .
v_call: TRBV6-4

cdr3_nt: TGTGCCAGCAGTTACTCGGGGGGAGAAAAACTGTTTTTT
cdr3_aa: CASSYSGGEKLFF
cdr3_length: 13
d_call: .
j_call: TRBJ1-4
clone_size: .
v_call: TRBV6-2/TRBV6-3

cdr3_nt: TGTGCCAGCAGTTTGGACAGTTTAGCCAAAAACATTCAGTACTTC
cdr3_aa: CASSLDSLAKNIQYF
cdr3_length: 15
d_call: .
j_call: TRBJ2-4
clone_size: .
v_call: TRBV6-2/TRBV6-3

cdr3_nt: TGCGCCAGCAGTCAACCGAGCAGGGTTGACTATGGCTACACCTTC
cdr3_aa: CASSQPSRVDYGYTF
cdr3_length: 15
d_call: .
j_call: TRBJ1-2
clone_size: .
v_call: TRBV23-1

cdr3_nt: TGCGCCATCAACCGGGACAGTACACAGTATTTT
cdr3_aa: CAINRDSTQYF
cdr3_length: 11
d_call: TRBD1
j_call: TRBJ2-3
clone_size: .
v_call: TRBV5-4

cdr3_nt: TGTGCCAGCAGCTTAGGACCGGACAGGGAGGAGGGGACCCAGTACTTC
cdr3_aa: CASSLGPDREEGTQYF
cdr3_length: 16
d_call: TRBD1
j_call: TRBJ2-5
clone_size: .
v_call: TRBV7-7

cdr3_nt: TGTGCCAGCAGTGAAGCGCTTGGACAGGGTCTCTCACCCCTCCACTTT
cdr3_aa: CASSEALGQGLSPLHF
cdr3_length: 16
d_call: TRBD1
j_call: TRBJ1-6
clone_size: once
v_call: TRBV6-1

cdr3_nt: TGTGCCAGCCTAAAGACAGGGCCAGGAGAAGCTTTCTTT
cdr3_aa: CASLKTGPGEAFF
cdr3_length: 13
d_call: TRBD1
j_call: TRBJ1-1
clone_size: .
v_call: TRBV7-2

cdr3_nt: TGTGCCAGCAGCCACGGACTGGAATACAATGAGCAGTTCTTC
cdr3_aa: CASSHGLEYNEQFF
cdr3_length: 14
d_call: .
j_call: TRBJ2-1
clone_size: .
v_call: TRBV14

cdr3_nt: TGTGCCAGCAGCCACGGGGACAGGGGAAACACTGAAGCTTTCTTT
cdr3_aa: CASSHGDRGNTEAFF
cdr3_length: 15
d_call: TRBD1
j_call: TRBJ1-1
clone_size: .
v_call: TRBV3-1/TRBV3-2

cdr3_nt: TGTGCCAGCAGCTTAGGTCATAATGAGCAGTTCTTC
cdr3_aa: CASSLGHNEQFF
cdr3_length: 12
d_call: .
j_call: TRBJ2-1
clone_size: .
v_call: TRBV7-9

cdr3_nt: TGTGCCAGCAGCTCTCCCATCACCGGGACAGGGAATACTGAAGCTTTCTTT
cdr3_aa: CASSSPITGTGNTEAFF
cdr3_length: 17
d_call: TRBD1
j_call: TRBJ1-1
clone_size: .
v_call: TRBV9

cdr3_nt: TGCGCCAGCAGCCCCGGACGGGAGAACACCGGGGAGCTGTTTTTT
cdr3_aa: CASSPGRENTGELFF
cdr3_length: 15
d_call: .
j_call: TRBJ2-2
clone_size: .
v_call: TRBV5-1

cdr3_nt: TGTGCCAGCAGTTTATGGAGCAGCACCGGGGAGCTGTTTTTT
cdr3_aa: CASSLWSSTGELFF
cdr3_length: 14
d_call: .
j_call: TRBJ2-2
clone_size: .
v_call: TRBV27